The 20 T cell receptor beta chains below all came from one sample that was sequenced in a study of blood T cell repertoires in COVID-19. The table came from immunoSEQ multiplex PCR; TCRdb's copy has only in-frame clones and leaves some out. This table holds a few hundred thousand clones, about 81% found once. The source material was PBMCs or T cells enriched from blood (not recorded which). These receptors were collected from a man aged 35 to 55 who had recovered from COVID-19.

The gene calls are TRBV29-1 and TRBJ1-1; D is possibly TRBD1 (5 bases). The CDR3 contains 11 residues. V lost 4 bases and J 10 bases, leaving 13 bases between the germline ends. Per the germline V gene, CDR1 is SQVTM and CDR2 is ANQGSEA. In DNA form, the CDR3 reads TGCAGCGTTGTTTCAGGACAAGCAGCTTTCTTT. Protein product: CSVVSGQAAFF. The full variable domain, completed using reference TRBV29-1 and TRBJ1-1, is SAVISQKPSRDICQRGTSLTIQCQVDSQVTMMFWYRQQPGQSLTLIATANQGSEATYESGFVIDKFPISRPNLTFSTLTVSNMSPEDSSIYLCSVVSGQAAFFGQGTRLTVV.

The chain joins TRBV2 to TRBJ1-1; 9 bases line up with TRBD1. Germline V gives CDR1 SNHLY, CDR2 FYNNEI. J was trimmed by 6 bases and V by 9 bases; bases with no gene match: 8. The CDR3 consists of 13 residues. CDR3 DNA sequence: TGTGCCAGAAATACAGGGGGCGGATCTGAAGCTTTCTTT. Translating it yields CARNTGGGSEAFF. Drawing the rest from reference TRBV2 and TRBJ1-1, the complete variable domain is EPEVTQTPSHQVTQMGQEVILRCVPISNHLYFYWYRQILGQKVEFLVSFYNNEISEKSEIFDDQFSVERPDGSNFTLKIRSTKLEDSAMYFCARNTGGGSEAFFGQGTRLTVV.

With regard to this clone: It may be a read error: a sequence one base away is much more abundant. The chain uses TRBV9 and TRBJ2-2; perhaps TRBD1 as D (6 bases). Per the germline V gene, CDR1 is SGDLS and CDR2 is YYNGEE. The germline V and J ends were trimmed by 4 bases and 1 base, with 8 bases remaining between them. The CDR3 has 14 amino acids. For the CDR3, the DNA is TGTGCCAGCAGCAGGGGACAGAACACCGGGGAGCTGTTTTTT. This encodes CASSRGQNTGELFF.

Remarks on this clone: A much larger clone differs by one base, so this may be a read error. The V call is TRBV7-2, the J call TRBJ1-1; no reliable D call. V lost 5 bases, J lost 1 base, and 8 bases lay in between. The CDR3 is 13 amino acids. Germline V gene data show CDR1 as SGHTA and CDR2 as FQGNSA. The CDR3 loop is CASSVQRNTEAFF. In DNA form, the CDR3 reads TGTGCCAGCAGCGTACAGAGGAACACTGAAGCTTTCTTT.

The chain combines TRBV19 with TRBJ2-2; 8 bases align to TRBD2. The CDR3 runs to 13 residues. CDR1 LNHDA and CDR2 SQIVND come from the germline V gene (reference sequence). V trimming: 10 bases; J trimming: 7 bases; junction bases outside the gene matches: 8. CDR3 sequence: CATTPGGGGELFF. In DNA form, the CDR3 reads TGTGCCACCACCCCGGGGGGGGGCGGGGAGCTGTTTTTT.

This clone appeared a single time. This rearrangement joins TRBV9 to TRBJ2-3, with 13 bases identical to TRBD2. The CDR3 has 19 amino acids. After removal of 0 bases from V and 0 bases from J, the junction contained 7 bases not matched to a gene. Germline V lookup: CDR1 SGDLS, CDR2 YYNGEE. CDR3 sequence (DNA): TGTGCCAGCAGCGTAGAGGGACTAGCGGGGAAACTTAGCACAGATACGCAGTATTTT. Translated, it gives CASSVEGLAGKLSTDTQYF. Combining the CDR3 with reference TRBV9 and TRBJ2-3 gives the whole variable domain DSGVTQTPKHLITATGQRVTLRCSPRSGDLSVYWYQQSLDQGLQFLIQYYNGEERAKGNILERFSAQQFPDLHSELNLSSLELGDSALYFCASSVEGLAGKLSTDTQYFGPGTRLTVL.

The chain uses TRBV20-1 and TRBJ1-2; TRBD1 is a possible D gene (5 bases). Between the trimmed V and J ends, which lost 8 bases and 5 bases, there was a span of 12 bases. The V gene's germline CDR1 is DFQATT and CDR2 SNEGSKA (reference sequence). The CDR3 covers 11 residues. The CDR3 nucleotides are TGCAGTCGACGGCAGGGATATGGCTACACCTTC. This sequence encodes CSRRQGYGYTF.

This chain links TRBV5-5 with TRBJ1-1; D is unclear. V lost 4 bases, J lost 7 bases, and 11 bases lay in between. CDR3 size: 12 residues. Germline loops: CDR1 SGHKS, CDR2 YYEKEE (reference sequence). CDR3: CASSHIRDEAFF. As DNA, the CDR3 is TGTGCCAGCAGCCACATCCGGGATGAAGCTTTCTTT.

The V call is TRBV18, the J call TRBJ1-1; a possible D gene is TRBD1 (6 bases). The ends were cut back, 3 bases at V and 6 bases at J, with 8 bases in the middle. This CDR3 has 12 residues. Germline lookup yields CDR1 KGHSH and CDR2 LQKENI. The CDR3 bases are TGTGCCAGCTCACCGAGGACAGCTGAAGCTTTCTTT. Translation: CASSPRTAEAFF.

The J gene is TRBJ2-2, the V gene TRBV6-4, with TRBD2 matching 7 bases. This CDR3 comprises 18 residues. Germline lookup yields CDR1 MRHNA and CDR2 SNTAGT. The V and J ends lost 7 bases and 4 bases, in that order; junction bases with no gene match: 18. Here the CDR3 reads CASIRPRRQSGVTGELFF. The CDR3 DNA reads as TGTGCCAGCATTAGACCTAGGAGGCAAAGCGGGGTCACCGGGGAGCTGTTTTTT.

The V and J genes are TRBV30 and TRBJ1-2, with TRBD1 as a possible D gene (5 bases). The CDR3 sequence is 12 residues long. The ends were cut back, 4 bases at V and 6 bases at J, with 12 bases in the middle. Per the germline V gene, CDR1 is GTSNPN and CDR2 is SVGIG (reference sequence). Written as DNA, the CDR3 is TGTGCCTGGATTCAGGGAACAAATGGCTACACCTTC. Residues: CAWIQGTNGYTF.

This CDR3 reads CASKGTSSSGEQYF. As DNA, the CDR3 is TGTGCCAGCAAAGGGACAAGCAGTTCGGGGGAGCAGTACTTC. The rearrangement joins TRBV6-5 to TRBJ2-7; maybe TRBD1 (6 bases). The CDR3 sequence is 14 residues long. Germline CDR1 and CDR2: MNHEY and SVGAGI. V lost 7 bases to trimming and J lost 7 bases, with 20 bases between them.

V usage is TRBV12-3 or TRBV12-4 and J usage is TRBJ2-1; D uncertain. The CDR3 length is 13 residues. The V end lost 3 bases, the J end lost 10 bases, and 13 bases lay between the germline ends. The CDR3 sequence: CASSLWFGAEQFF. CDR3 bases: TGTGCCAGCAGTTTGTGGTTCGGAGCGGAGCAGTTCTTC.

The V gene is TRBV2, the J gene TRBJ1-2; unclear D gene. V gave up 7 bases and J gave up 0 bases, with 9 bases separating them. The CDR3 loop spans 13 amino acids. CDR1 is SNHLY, CDR2 FYNNEI, per germline. The CDR3 here is CASNPRTNYGYTF. In DNA, the CDR3 is TGTGCCAGCAATCCCAGGACTAACTATGGCTACACCTTC.

This clone appeared a single time. The V gene is TRBV7-3, the J gene TRBJ1-1; D might be TRBD1 (6 bases). The V gene's germline CDR1 is SGHTA and CDR2 FQGTGA. Trimming took off 2 bases at V and 0 bases at J, with 16 bases between the two ends. The CDR3 covers 17 residues. DNA for the CDR3: TGTGCCAGCAGCTTAGGAGCAAGGACAGACCTGAACACTGAAGCTTTCTTT. Translating it yields CASSLGARTDLNTEAFF.

The V and J genes are TRBV2 and TRBJ1-1, with 10 bases aligning to TRBD1. With V trimmed by 9 bases and J by 2 bases, 3 bases remained unmatched. In germline, CDR1 is SNHLY, CDR2 FYNNEI. This CDR3 is 13 amino acids long. CDR3 region: CARKTGGNTEAFF. In nucleotides, the CDR3 is TGTGCCAGAAAGACAGGGGGCAACACTGAAGCTTTCTTT.

The V gene is TRBV12-5, the J gene TRBJ1-1, with D hard to call. V was clipped by 7 bases and J by 1 base, with 13 bases between them. Germline loops: CDR1 LGHNT, CDR2 FRNRAP. The CDR3 runs 14 residues. The DNA for the CDR3 is TGTGCTAGTGCCGTGGACTTCCAGAACACTGAAGCTTTCTTT. Translating gives CASAVDFQNTEAFF.

The chain combines TRBV7-4 with TRBJ1-5; 11 bases map to TRBD1. This CDR3 has 18 amino acids. CDR1 and CDR2 from the germline V gene are SGHVT and SQSDAQ. The trim removed 6 bases at V and 1 base at J, leaving 11 bases unmatched. CDR3 DNA: TGTGCCAGCAGTTCCGGGACAGGGGGGGCAAGAAGCAATCAGCCCCAGCATTTT. It translates to CASSSGTGGARSNQPQHF.

The V call is TRBV5-1, the J call TRBJ2-3, with a possible D match to TRBD2 (6 bases). The germline V gene encodes CDR1 SGHRS and CDR2 YFSETQ. Trimming removed 0 bases at V and 6 bases at J, with 14 bases between. The CDR3 contains 15 residues. CDR3: CASSLAGSRRDTQYF. CDR3 coding DNA: TGCGCCAGCAGCTTGGCCGGGAGTAGACGTGATACGCAGTATTTT.

The rearrangement links TRBV10-3 to TRBJ1-3, with 7 positions matching TRBD1. V was clipped by 4 bases and J by 4 bases; unmatched bases: 13. Germline V gene data show CDR1 as ENHRY and CDR2 as SYGVKD. The CDR3 is 17 residues long. The CDR3 loop is CAISAASGTADGNTIYF. DNA of the CDR3: TGTGCCATCAGTGCTGCCTCCGGGACAGCAGACGGAAACACCATATATTTT.